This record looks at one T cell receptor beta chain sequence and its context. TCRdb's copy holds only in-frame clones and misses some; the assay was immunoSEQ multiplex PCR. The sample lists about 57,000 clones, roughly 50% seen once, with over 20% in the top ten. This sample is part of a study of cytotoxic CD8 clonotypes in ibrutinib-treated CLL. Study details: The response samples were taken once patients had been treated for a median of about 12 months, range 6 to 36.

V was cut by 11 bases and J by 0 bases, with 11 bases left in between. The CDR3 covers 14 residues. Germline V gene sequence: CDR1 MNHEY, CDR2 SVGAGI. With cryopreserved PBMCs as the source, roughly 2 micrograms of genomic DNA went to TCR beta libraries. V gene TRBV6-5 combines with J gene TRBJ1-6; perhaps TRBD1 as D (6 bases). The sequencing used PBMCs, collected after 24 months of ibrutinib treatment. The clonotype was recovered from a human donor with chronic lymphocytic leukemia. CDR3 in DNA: TGTGCCGGACAGACAGGCTCCTATAATTCACCCCTCCACTTT. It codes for CAGQTGSYNSPLHF.